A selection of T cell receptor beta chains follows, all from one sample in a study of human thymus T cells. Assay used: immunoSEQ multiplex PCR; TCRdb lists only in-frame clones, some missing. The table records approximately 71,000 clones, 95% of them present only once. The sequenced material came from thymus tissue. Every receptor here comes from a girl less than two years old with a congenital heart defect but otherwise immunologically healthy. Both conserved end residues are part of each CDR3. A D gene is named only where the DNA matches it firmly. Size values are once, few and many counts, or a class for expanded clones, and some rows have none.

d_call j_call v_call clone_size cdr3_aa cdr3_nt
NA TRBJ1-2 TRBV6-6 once CASRGYYYGYTF TGTGCCAGCAGGGGATACTACTATGGCTACACCTTC
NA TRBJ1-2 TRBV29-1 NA CSGLYPGEDGYTF TGCAGCGGCCTATATCCAGGGGAAGATGGCTACACCTTC
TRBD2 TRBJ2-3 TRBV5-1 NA CASSPARRREGPDTQYF TGCGCCAGCAGCCCGGCCCGGAGGCGGGAGGGCCCAGATACGCAGTATTTT
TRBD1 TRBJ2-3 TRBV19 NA CASSIVRKGQGADTQYF TGTGCCAGTAGTATAGTCCGTAAGGGACAGGGTGCAGATACGCAGTATTTT
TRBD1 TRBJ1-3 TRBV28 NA CASSPTGGFGNTIYF TGTGCCAGCAGTCCGACAGGGGGGTTTGGAAACACCATATATTTT
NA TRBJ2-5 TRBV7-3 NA CASSLKRDLGETQYF TGTGCCAGCAGCTTAAAACGGGATCTCGGAGAGACCCAGTACTTC
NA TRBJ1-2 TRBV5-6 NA CASSFAGRAHGYTF TGTGCCAGCAGCTTCGCGGGGAGGGCGCATGGCTACACCTTC
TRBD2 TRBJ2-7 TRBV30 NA CAWSPKGIPGGSYEQYF TGTGCCTGGAGTCCAAAGGGCATCCCGGGGGGGTCTTACGAGCAGTACTTC
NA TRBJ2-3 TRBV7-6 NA CATQRGPRTDTQYF TGTGCCACCCAAAGGGGTCCGCGCACAGATACGCAGTATTTT
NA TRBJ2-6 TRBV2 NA CASSAGRKSSGANVLTF TGTGCCAGCAGTGCGGGCAGGAAATCCTCTGGGGCCAACGTCCTGACTTTC